This TCR beta chain was documented in a study of cytomegalovirus exposure and HLA in healthy donors. Remarks on this clone: The antigen is not known.

V lost 6 bases, J lost 0 bases, and 13 bases lay in between. Germline V gene sequence: CDR1 SNHLY, CDR2 FYNNEI. The CDR3 is made up of 15 amino acids. General study results and limits: Reports described diagnosis of cytomegalovirus status by the classifier as highly specific and sensitive. Generally TCR sequences proved uncommon, though certain public TCRs appeared in numerous donors. Most CMV-associated TCR beta chains were later found to appear HLA-restricted.

The PCR was carried out with 60 Vbeta primers and 13 Jbeta primers. Using immunoSEQ multiplex PCR, the repertoire was profiled, and TCRdb retains in-frame clones only, with some absent. The table has around 130,000 clones, roughly 88% seen once; the top ten hold 1.5% to 2%. This sequence originates from a boy aged 5 to 17 in good health and CMV-seronegative. The sample taken for sequencing was PBMCs. The chain links TRBV2 to TRBJ2-3; D is undetermined. The CDR3 is CASRGLSRSTDTQYF. CDR3 nucleotide sequence: TGTGCCAGCAGGGGCCTTAGTCGGAGCACAGATACGCAGTATTTT.